Below, one TCR beta chain is given with its context. Germline loops: CDR1 SEHNR, CDR2 FQNEAQ (reference sequence). V trimming: 4 bases; J trimming: 3 bases; junction bases outside the gene matches: 9. The CDR3 runs to 15 residues. TCR beta CDR3 sequences were amplified from RNA transcripts. A set of HTBI primers served as the primers for a first-round RT-PCR of the TCR CDR3. In TCRdb, the multiplex PCR reads were re-called with MiXCR into one record per CDR3 protein. Here the sample spans 620,000 or so distinct CDR3 sequences, 13% to 15% being singletons. PBMCs were sourced from around 10 ml fresh peripheral blood. This sample is drawn from a study of T cells in Graves' hyperthyroidism and ophthalmopathy.

The TCR originated in a woman aged 50 to 65 with Graves' ophthalmopathy. The chain is built from TRBV7-9 and TRBJ2-7; 7 bases are a match to TRBD1. Sequencing was carried out using blood. This CDR3 is CASSSKTGADYEQYF. The CDR3, as DNA: TGTGCCAGCAGCTCCAAAACAGGGGCCGACTACGAGCAGTACTTC. Full variable domain (rest looked up from reference TRBV7-9 and TRBJ2-7): DTGVSQNPRHKITKRGQNVTFRCDPISEHNRLYWYRQTLGQGPEFLTYFQNEAQLEKSRLLSDRFSAERPKGSFSTLEIQRTEQGDSAMYLCASSSKTGADYEQYFGPGTRLTVT.